This T cell receptor beta chain was sequenced for a study of CD8+CD57+ T cells in acquired aplastic anemia. Genomic DNA acted as the template from which TCR beta VDJ combination and CDR3 sequence profiling were carried out. TCRdb reprocessed the reads via MiXCR and lists one record per CDR3 protein. This table has roughly 250,000 distinct CDR3 sequences, more than 45% appearing once. The junction had 8 bases not matched to a gene; V was cut back by 1 base and J by 3 bases. The CDR3 runs to 16 residues. Per germline, CDR1 SGHTA and CDR2 FQGNSA. CD8+CD57+ cell expansion, shown by flow cytometry, had occurred in the patients selected for sequencing.

The sample consisted of sorted CD4+, CD8+, or CD8+CD57+ T cells (not recorded which) from PBMCs. V and J are TRBV7-2 and TRBJ2-5; 7 positions match TRBD2. This clonotype was sampled from a human donor with aplastic anemia. The CDR3 region is CASSLEDWTRKETQYF. CDR3 nucleotide sequence: TGTGCCAGCAGCTTAGAGGATTGGACTAGGAAAGAGACCCAGTACTTC.